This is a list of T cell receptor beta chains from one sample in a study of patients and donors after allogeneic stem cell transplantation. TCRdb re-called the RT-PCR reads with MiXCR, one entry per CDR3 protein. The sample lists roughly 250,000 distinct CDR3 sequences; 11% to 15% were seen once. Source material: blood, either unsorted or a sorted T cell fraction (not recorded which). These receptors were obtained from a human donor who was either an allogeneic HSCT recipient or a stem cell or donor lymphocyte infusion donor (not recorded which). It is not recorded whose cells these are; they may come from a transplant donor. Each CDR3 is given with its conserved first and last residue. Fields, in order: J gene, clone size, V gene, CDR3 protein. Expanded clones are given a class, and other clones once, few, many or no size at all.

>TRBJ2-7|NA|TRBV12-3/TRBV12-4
CASTTGAYEQYF
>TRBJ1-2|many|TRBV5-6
CASSLGGANYGYTF
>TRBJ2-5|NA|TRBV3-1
CASSRTTGGRETQYF
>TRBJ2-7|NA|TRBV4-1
CASSQRTSEKSYEQYF
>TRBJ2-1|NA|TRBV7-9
CASSLVRNEQFF
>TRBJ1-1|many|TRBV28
CASIAGQGTEAFF
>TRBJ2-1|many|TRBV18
CASSPNRISYNEQFF
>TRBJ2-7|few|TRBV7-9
CASSAGTGRYEQYF
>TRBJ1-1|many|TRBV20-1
CSARRPDKNTEAFF
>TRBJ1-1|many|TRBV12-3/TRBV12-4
CASRPLAFNTEAFF
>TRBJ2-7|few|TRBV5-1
CASSGTGSGYEQYF
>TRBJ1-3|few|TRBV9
CASSAAAGSGNTIYF
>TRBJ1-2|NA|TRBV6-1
CASRHNTGGNYGYTF
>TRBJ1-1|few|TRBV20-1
CSAVPLNTEAFF
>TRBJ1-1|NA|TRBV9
CASSVHLGNTEAFF
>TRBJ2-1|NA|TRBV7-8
CASSLAVGTSNEQFF
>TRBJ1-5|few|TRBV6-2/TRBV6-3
CASLPIDSNQPQHF
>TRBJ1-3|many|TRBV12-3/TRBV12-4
CASTLGQRNTIYF
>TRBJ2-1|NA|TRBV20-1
CSAMGQGYNEQFF
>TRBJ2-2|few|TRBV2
CASSSHNTGELFF
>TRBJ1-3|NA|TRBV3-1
CASSQGTSGNTIYF
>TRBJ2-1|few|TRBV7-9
CASSLWTGTNYNEQFF
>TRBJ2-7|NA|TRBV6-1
CASSEAGRLISYEQYF
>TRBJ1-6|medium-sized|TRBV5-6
CASSLIRLASPLHF
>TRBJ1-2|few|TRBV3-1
CASSRKLTGGYTF
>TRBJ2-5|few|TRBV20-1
CSASAVHPQRETQYF
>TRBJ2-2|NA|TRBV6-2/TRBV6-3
CASSDIQVRELFF
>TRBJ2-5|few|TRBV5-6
CASSLSGIQETQYF
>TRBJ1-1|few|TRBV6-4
CASSDKEGGTEAFF
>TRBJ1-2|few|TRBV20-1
CSAGPGQRNYGYTF
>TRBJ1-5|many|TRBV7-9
CASRPTPHHQPQHF
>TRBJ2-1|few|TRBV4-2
CASSQDGGLRRGDDEQFF
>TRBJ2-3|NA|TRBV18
CASSPPRGTSGADTQYF
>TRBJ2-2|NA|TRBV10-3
CATTPAWEGFSTGELFF
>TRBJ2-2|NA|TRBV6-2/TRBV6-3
CASQTSTNTGELFF
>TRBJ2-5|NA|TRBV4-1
CASSSGTRQETQYF
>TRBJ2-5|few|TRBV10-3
CAIKVQETQYF
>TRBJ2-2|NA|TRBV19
CASKEGGRGRTGELFF
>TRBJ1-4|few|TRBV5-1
CASSLGQQREKLFF
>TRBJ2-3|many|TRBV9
CASSVGFLGGADTQYF
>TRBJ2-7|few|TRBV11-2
CASSLDWGGHNEQYF
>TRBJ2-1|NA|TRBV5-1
CASSLPASYNEQFF
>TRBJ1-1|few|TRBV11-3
CASSLRGAAEAFF
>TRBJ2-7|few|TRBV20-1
CSAPRTGSYEQYF
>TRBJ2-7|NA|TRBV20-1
CSARDLKARRGYEQYF
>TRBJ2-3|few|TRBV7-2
CASSWDSAGLTDTQYF
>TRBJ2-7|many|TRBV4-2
CASSQVGTGYEQYF
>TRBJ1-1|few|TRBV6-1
CASRRSLNTEAFF
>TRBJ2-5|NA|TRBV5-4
CASSLGPNPINTPRETQYF
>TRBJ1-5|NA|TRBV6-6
CAGGRGRNQPQHF
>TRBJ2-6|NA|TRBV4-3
CASSQDVRRGGSGANVLTF
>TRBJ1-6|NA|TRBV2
CASSTEPNSPLHF
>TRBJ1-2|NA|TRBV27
CASSFSRQGLSYTF
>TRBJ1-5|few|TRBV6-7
CVGRGRDQPQHF
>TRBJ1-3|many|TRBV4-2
CASSQDHRGAGGNTIYF
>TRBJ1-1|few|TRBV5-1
CASSLWGADTEAFF
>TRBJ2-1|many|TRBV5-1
CASSLTLSSYNEQFF
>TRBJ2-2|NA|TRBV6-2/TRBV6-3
CASRRTGGAGELFF